The 5 T cell receptor beta chains below come from one sample, sequenced in a study of cytomegalovirus exposure and HLA in healthy donors. In the PCR, 60 Vbeta and 13 Jbeta primers were used. Clones were read by immunoSEQ multiplex PCR, and TCRdb kept only the in-frame ones, dropping some. In the table there are 150,000 or so clones, roughly 77% of which are singletons. The sample taken for sequencing was PBMCs. Receptors were obtained from a man in his thirties or forties in good health and CMV-seropositive.

The chain recombines TRBV9 with TRBJ2-3, with 10 nucleotides matching TRBD2. The CDR3 is made up of 18 amino acids. Germline V CDR1 and CDR2: SGDLS, YYNGEE. Trimming cost V 3 bases and J 1 base; bases outside gene matches: 11. The chain's CDR3 is CASSASGGDRIGTDTQYF. The CDR3 region has the DNA TGTGCCAGCAGCGCGAGCGGGGGGGACCGAATTGGCACAGATACGCAGTATTTT.

The chain has TRBV14 and TRBJ1-6; D not resolved. Germline V gene data show CDR1 as SGHDN and CDR2 as FVKESK. Trimming took off 0 bases at V and 0 bases at J, with 18 bases between the two ends. The CDR3 spans 20 residues. The CDR3 sequence: CASSQDRQAHPLSYNSPLHF. DNA of the CDR3: TGTGCCAGCAGCCAAGATCGGCAGGCCCACCCCCTCTCCTATAATTCACCCCTCCACTTT.

This clone has only a few counts. The chain has TRBV28 and TRBJ2-4; possibly TRBD1 for D (6 bases). V was cut by 7 bases and J by 0 bases, with 13 bases left in between. The germline V gene encodes CDR1 MDHEN and CDR2 SYDVKM. This CDR3 is 15 amino acids long. This chain's CDR3 is CASTRTDLAKNIQYF. The CDR3 DNA is TGTGCCAGCACCCGGACAGACCTAGCCAAAAACATTCAGTACTTC.

The chain carries TRBV30 and TRBJ2-7; D might be TRBD2 (6 bases). The CDR3 sequence is 17 residues long. The V end lost 3 bases, the J end lost 3 bases, and 24 bases lay between the germline ends. Germline assignment: CDR1 GTSNPN and CDR2 SVGIG (reference sequence). The CDR3 region is CAWSALRDRGGSYEQYF. The DNA for the CDR3 is TGTGCCTGGAGCGCCCTCCGTGATCGCGGAGGGAGCTACGAGCAGTACTTC. The full variable domain, its missing parts supplied by reference TRBV30 and TRBJ2-7, is SQTIHQWPATLVQPVGSPLSLECTVEGTSNPNLYWYRQAAGRGLQLLFYSVGIGQISSEVPQNLSASRPQDRQFILSSKKLLLSDSGFYLCAWSALRDRGGSYEQYFGPGTRLTVT.

The chain recombines TRBV30 with TRBJ2-2, with 7 positions matching TRBD1. The J segment lost 7 bases and the V segment lost 8 bases, leaving 1 base of the junction unmatched. The CDR3 extends over 10 amino acids. Germline V gene data show CDR1 as GTSNPN and CDR2 as SVGIG (reference sequence). The CDR3 DNA sequence: TGTGCCCAGGGGGTCGGGGAGCTGTTTTTT. Protein product: CAQGVGELFF.